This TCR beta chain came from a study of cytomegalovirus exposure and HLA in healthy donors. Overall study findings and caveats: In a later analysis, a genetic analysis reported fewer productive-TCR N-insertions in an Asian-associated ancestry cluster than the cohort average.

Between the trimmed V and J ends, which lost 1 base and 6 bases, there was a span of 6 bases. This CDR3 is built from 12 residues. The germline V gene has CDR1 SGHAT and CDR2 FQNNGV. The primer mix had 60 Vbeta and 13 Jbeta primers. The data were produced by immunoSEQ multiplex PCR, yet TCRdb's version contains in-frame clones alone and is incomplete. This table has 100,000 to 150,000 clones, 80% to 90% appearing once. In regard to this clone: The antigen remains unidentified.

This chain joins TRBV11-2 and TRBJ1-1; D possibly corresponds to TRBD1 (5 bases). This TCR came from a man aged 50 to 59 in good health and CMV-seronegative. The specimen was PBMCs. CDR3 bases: TGTGCCAGCAGCTTAGCAGGGCCTGAAGCTTTCTTT. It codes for CASSLAGPEAFF.